The 22 T cell receptor beta chains below come from one sample, sequenced in a study of blood T cell repertoires in COVID-19 (dated by TCRdb to the early 2020s). Preparation of the library involved the immunoSEQ multiplex PCR assay. Not all clones reach the TCRdb copy of this immuneACCESS table, which keeps in-frame sequences only. Checked studies attribute under half of the gap to unresolved V genes and leave the rest unexplained. The sample table contains 150,000 to 200,000 clones; only one count was recorded for about 85% of them. The ten biggest clones cover roughly 2% of the sample. Sequenced: peripheral blood. The source of these receptors is a man between 65 and 85 years old with active or convalescent COVID-19.

The chain carries TRBV19 and TRBJ2-7; D is perhaps TRBD2 (5 bases). The germline CDR1 and CDR2 sequences are LNHDA and SQIVND (reference sequence). The CDR3 is 15 residues long. V was clipped by 2 bases and J by 2 bases, with 13 bases between them. The CDR3 coding sequence is TGTGCCAGTAGTATAAAGCGGCAGACACCCTACGAGCAGTACTTC. Protein product: CASSIKRQTPYEQYF. Complete variable domain (other parts from reference TRBV19 and TRBJ2-7): DGGITQSPKYLFRKEGQNVTLSCEQNLNHDAMYWYRQDPGQGLRLIYYSQIVNDFQKGDIAEGYSVSREKKESFPLTVTSAQKNPTAFYLCASSIKRQTPYEQYFGPGTRLTVT.

The chain uses TRBV5-6 and TRBJ2-7; 9 nucleotides line up with TRBD2. The CDR3 sequence is 14 residues long. Germline lookup yields CDR1 SGHDT and CDR2 YYEEEE. The trim removed 4 bases at V and 4 bases at J, leaving 6 bases unmatched. DNA for the CDR3: TGTGCCAGCAGCCCCGGTAGCGGGAGTTACGAGCAGTACTTC. This encodes CASSPGSGSYEQYF.

The chain couples TRBV5-4 to TRBJ1-5; D is perhaps TRBD1 (6 bases). V was pared by 2 bases and J by 3 bases, with 9 bases between. Germline V gene lookup returns CDR1 SGHNT and CDR2 YYREEE (reference sequence). This CDR3 spans 14 amino acids. CDR3 sequence (DNA): TGTGCCAGCAGCTTAGACAGGTCCAATCAGCCCCAGCATTTT. Its translation is CASSLDRSNQPQHF.

The chain has TRBV6-5 and TRBJ1-3; 10 bases are shared with TRBD1. Germline assignment: CDR1 MNHEY and CDR2 SVGAGI. Germline trimming cut 6 bases from V and 10 bases from J; bases unmatched to any gene: 12. CDR3 length equals 15 residues. The CDR3 protein is CASSRPGTGERTIYF. The CDR3 bases are TGTGCCAGCAGCCGACCAGGGACAGGGGAAAGAACCATATATTTT.

A few counts support this clone. The chain is built from TRBV20-1 and TRBJ1-5; D might be TRBD1 (5 bases). Trimming shortened V by 0 bases and J by 11 bases, and 8 bases separated the two germline ends. The CDR3 contains 11 residues. Per germline, CDR1 DFQATT and CDR2 SNEGSKA (reference sequence). The CDR3 protein is CSARDRRAQHF. The CDR3 coding sequence is TGCAGTGCTAGAGATCGCAGGGCCCAGCATTTT.

The genes are TRBV11-2 and TRBJ1-6, with a possible D match to TRBD1 (6 bases). Trimming pared 5 bases from V and 8 bases from J, leaving 13 bases between. The CDR3 has 14 residues. Looked up from germline, CDR1 is SGHAT and CDR2 is FQNNGV. CDR3: CASSAIRGDSPLHF. The CDR3, as DNA: TGTGCCAGCAGCGCGATCAGGGGTGATTCACCCCTCCACTTT.

This rearrangement joins TRBV3-1 (or the pseudogene TRBV3-2) to TRBJ1-6; a possible D gene is TRBD1 (5 bases). Germline assignment: CDR1 LGHDT and CDR2 YNNKEL (reference sequence). V was shortened by 1 base and J by 7 bases, with 14 bases between the two germline ends. The CDR3 runs 16 residues. This CDR3 reads CASSQGPPGSNSPLHF. The CDR3, as DNA: TGTGCCAGCAGCCAAGGGCCCCCAGGGTCGAATTCACCCCTCCACTTT.

V usage is TRBV7-2 and J usage is TRBJ1-2; D call uncertain. Germline CDR1 and CDR2: SGHTA and FQGNSA. The CDR3 loop spans 13 amino acids. Trimming took 1 base from V and 4 from J, leaving 7 bases between them. The CDR3 DNA reads as TGTGCCAGCAGCTTAGTCATACTCTATGGCTACACCTTC. The encoded protein is CASSLVILYGYTF.

The chain uses TRBV5-1 and TRBJ2-3, with TRBD2 matching over 9 bases. Germline CDR1 and CDR2: SGHRS and YFSETQ. There are 16 residues in the CDR3. V was clipped by 4 bases and J by 2 bases; unmatched bases: 8. DNA of the CDR3: TGCGCCAGCAGCACAGTGGCGGGGGGGGACACAGATACGCAGTATTTT. This codes for CASSTVAGGDTDTQYF.

The chain carries TRBV6-5 and TRBJ1-2, with D possibly matching TRBD1 (5 bases). Deletions cut 2 bases from V and 5 bases from J, with 15 bases between. Germline loops: CDR1 MNHEY, CDR2 SVGAGI. This CDR3 comprises 15 residues. The DNA of the CDR3 is TGTGCCAGCAGTTACCTAGACAGTCTTGGGTATGGCTACACCTTC. It codes for CASSYLDSLGYGYTF.

This chain connects TRBV28 to TRBJ2-7, with D perhaps matching TRBD1 (6 bases). The CDR3 totals 14 residues. From germline, CDR1 is MDHEN and CDR2 SYDVKM. This CDR3 is CGTYLRDNSYEQYF. For the CDR3, the DNA is TGTGGGACCTATCTAAGGGACAACTCCTACGAGCAGTACTTC.

The chain is built from TRBV24-1 and TRBJ2-7; 10 positions match TRBD1. The trim removed 3 bases at V and 6 bases at J, leaving 4 bases unmatched. This CDR3 spans 14 amino acids. Germline values: CDR1 KGHDR, CDR2 SFDVKD. The DNA for the CDR3 is TGTGCCACCAGTGATCGGGACAGGGGATCCGAGCAGTACTTC. The encoded protein is CATSDRDRGSEQYF.

Written as DNA, the CDR3 is TGTGCCAGCAGCTTCAGCGGGGCATACAATGAGCAGTTCTTC. Protein product: CASSFSGAYNEQFF. V usage is TRBV7-9 and J usage is TRBJ2-1; 7 bases agree with TRBD2. This CDR3 has 14 residues. V shed 3 bases and J 4 bases; nucleotides not matched to a gene: 3. Germline loops: CDR1 SEHNR, CDR2 FQNEAQ (reference sequence). The full variable domain, rest sourced from reference TRBV7-9 and TRBJ2-1, is DTGVSQNPRHKITKRGQNVTFRCDPISEHNRLYWYRQTLGQGPEFLTYFQNEAQLEKSRLLSDRFSAERPKGSFSTLEIQRTEQGDSAMYLCASSFSGAYNEQFFGPGTRLTVL.

This chain uses TRBV18 with TRBJ2-1; D gene unclear. CDR3 length: 12 amino acids. The germline V and J ends were trimmed by 5 bases and 5 bases, with 7 bases remaining between them. The germline V gene has CDR1 KGHSH and CDR2 LQKENI. Here the CDR3 reads CASSSSNNEQFF. CDR3 DNA: TGTGCCAGCTCAAGTAGCAACAATGAGCAGTTCTTC.

V is TRBV7-9 and J is TRBJ1-4, with 7 positions matching TRBD1. This CDR3 is built from 14 residues. CDR1 is SEHNR and CDR2 is FQNEAQ in the germline V gene (reference sequence). The V and J ends lost 5 bases and 5 bases, in that order; junction bases with no gene match: 5. The CDR3 DNA reads as TGTGCCAGCAGCCGACAGGGACCAAATGAAAAACTGTTTTTT. This translates into CASSRQGPNEKLFF.

The chain is built from TRBV27 and TRBJ1-2; a possible D gene is TRBD1 (5 bases). This CDR3 region has 13 residues. Germline lookup yields CDR1 MNHEY and CDR2 SMNVEV (reference sequence). V was trimmed by 4 bases and J by 7 bases, leaving 13 bases between them. The CDR3: CASSSRGGTGYTF. In nucleotides, the CDR3 is TGTGCCAGCAGTTCCCGTGGAGGGACTGGCTACACCTTC.

The chain links TRBV7-9 to TRBJ1-3; D call uncertain. The CDR3 runs to 16 residues. Trimming pared 5 bases from V and 3 bases from J, leaving 17 bases between. The germline V gene encodes CDR1 SEHNR and CDR2 FQNEAQ (reference sequence). CDR3 amino acids: CASSIGPRTIGNTIYF. In DNA, the CDR3 is TGTGCCAGCAGCATAGGACCGAGAACTATTGGAAACACCATATATTTT.

V usage is TRBV3-1 (or the pseudogene TRBV3-2) and J usage is TRBJ2-6; D ambiguous. The CDR3 length is 16 residues. The V end lost 8 bases, the J end lost 0 bases, and 14 bases lay between the germline ends. Germline V gives CDR1 LGHDT, CDR2 YNNKEL (reference sequence). CDR3 in amino acids: CASYRPSLSGANVLTF. The CDR3, as DNA: TGTGCCAGCTACCGACCTAGTCTCTCTGGGGCCAACGTCCTGACTTTC.

The rearrangement links TRBV6-5 to TRBJ2-5; D uncertain. The germline gives CDR1 MNHEY, CDR2 SVGAGI. Between the trimmed V and J ends, which lost 8 bases and 3 bases, there was a span of 13 bases. The CDR3 length is 13 residues. The CDR3 DNA follows: TGTGCCAGCGCGCCAACTGTGGAAGAGACCCAGTACTTC. This sequence encodes CASAPTVEETQYF.

The V call is TRBV25-1, the J call TRBJ1-3; D not certain. The V gene lost 1 base and the J gene lost 2 bases, with 9 bases spanning the gap. This CDR3 is built from 15 residues. Germline CDR1 MGHDK, CDR2 SYGVNS. The CDR3 DNA reads TGTGCCAGCAGTGAATCCCTCCAGACTGGAAACACCATATATTTT. Its protein product is CASSESLQTGNTIYF.

This clone appeared once. The DNA of the CDR3 is TGTGCCAGCAGACTAGCGGGAGGGCCTCTCACCGGGGAGCTGTTTTTT. This sequence encodes CASRLAGGPLTGELFF. The chain links TRBV2 to TRBJ2-2; 13 bases match TRBD2. Trimming at V came to 6 bases and at J to 4 bases, leaving 5 bases not matched to a gene. This CDR3 comprises 16 residues. CDR1 and CDR2 from the germline V gene are SNHLY and FYNNEI.

This clone was detected a few times. The genes are TRBV7-2 and TRBJ2-3; 14 bases fit TRBD2. From germline, CDR1 is SGHTA and CDR2 FQGNSA. There are 16 residues in the CDR3. Trimming cost V 4 bases and J 1 base; bases outside gene matches: 1. DNA for the CDR3: TGTGCCAGCAGCTCGGGACTAGCGGGAGGCACAGATACGCAGTATTTT. Amino acids: CASSSGLAGGTDTQYF.